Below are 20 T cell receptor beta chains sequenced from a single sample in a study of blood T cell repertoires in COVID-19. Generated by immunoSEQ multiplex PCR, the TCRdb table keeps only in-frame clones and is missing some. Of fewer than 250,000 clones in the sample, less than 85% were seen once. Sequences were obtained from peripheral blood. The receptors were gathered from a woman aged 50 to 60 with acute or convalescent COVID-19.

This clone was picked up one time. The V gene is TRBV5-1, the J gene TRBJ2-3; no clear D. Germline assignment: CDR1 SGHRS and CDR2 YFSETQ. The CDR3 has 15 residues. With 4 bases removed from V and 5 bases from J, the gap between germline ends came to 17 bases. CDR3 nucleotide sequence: TGCGCCAGCAGCCCCCGTTCCGGTCTCGGAGATACGCAGTATTTT. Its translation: CASSPRSGLGDTQYF. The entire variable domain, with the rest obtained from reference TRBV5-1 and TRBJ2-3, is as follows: KAGVTQTPRYLIKTRGQQVTLSCSPISGHRSVSWYQQTPGQGLQFLFEYFSETQRNKGNFPGRFSGRQFSNSRSEMNVSTLELGDSALYLCASSPRSGLGDTQYFGPGTRLTVL.

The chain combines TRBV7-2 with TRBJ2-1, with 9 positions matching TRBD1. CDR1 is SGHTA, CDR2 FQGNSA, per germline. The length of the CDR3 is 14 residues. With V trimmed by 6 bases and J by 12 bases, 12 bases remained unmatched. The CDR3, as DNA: TGTGCCAGCAGAGCCGGGACAGGGAATGGGGGGCAGTTCTTC. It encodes CASRAGTGNGGQFF.

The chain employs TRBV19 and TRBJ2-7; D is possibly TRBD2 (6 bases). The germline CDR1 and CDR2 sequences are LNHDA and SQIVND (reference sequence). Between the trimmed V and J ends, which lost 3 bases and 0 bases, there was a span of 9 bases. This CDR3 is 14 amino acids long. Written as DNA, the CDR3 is TGTGCCAGTAGTATGGAGGGAAGCTCCTACGAGCAGTACTTC. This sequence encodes CASSMEGSSYEQYF.

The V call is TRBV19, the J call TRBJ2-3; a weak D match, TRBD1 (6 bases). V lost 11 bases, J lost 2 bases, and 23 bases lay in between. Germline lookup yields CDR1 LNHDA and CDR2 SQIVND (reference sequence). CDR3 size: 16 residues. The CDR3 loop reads CASTRAGVKTTDTQYF. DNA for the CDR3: TGTGCCTCAACCCGGGCAGGGGTGAAGACCACAGATACGCAGTATTTT. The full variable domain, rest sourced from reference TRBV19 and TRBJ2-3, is DGGITQSPKYLFRKEGQNVTLSCEQNLNHDAMYWYRQDPGQGLRLIYYSQIVNDFQKGDIAEGYSVSREKKESFPLTVTSAQKNPTAFYLCASTRAGVKTTDTQYFGPGTRLTVL.

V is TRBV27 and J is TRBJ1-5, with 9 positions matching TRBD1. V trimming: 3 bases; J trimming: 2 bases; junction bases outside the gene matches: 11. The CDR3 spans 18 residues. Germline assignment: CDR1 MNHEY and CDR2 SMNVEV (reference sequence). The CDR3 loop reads CASSFRGPGQGGNQPQHF. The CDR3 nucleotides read TGTGCCAGCAGTTTTAGGGGCCCGGGACAGGGTGGCAATCAGCCCCAGCATTTT.

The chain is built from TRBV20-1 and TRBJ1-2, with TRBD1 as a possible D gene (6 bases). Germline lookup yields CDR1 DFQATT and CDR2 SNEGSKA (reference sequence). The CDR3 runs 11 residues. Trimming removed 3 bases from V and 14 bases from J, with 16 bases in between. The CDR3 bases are TGCAGTGCTAGTGGACAGCTTAAAGAAACCTTC. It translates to CSASGQLKETF.

The CDR3 is CASSPSGSGNIQYF. The CDR3 DNA reads TGTGCCAGCAGCCCCTCCGGGAGTGGGAACATTCAGTACTTC. V gene TRBV7-2 combines with J gene TRBJ2-4, with D maybe TRBD2 (6 bases). The CDR3 runs 14 residues. Trimming shortened V by 5 bases and J by 7 bases, and 15 bases separated the two germline ends. Looked up from germline, CDR1 is SGHTA and CDR2 is FQGNSA.

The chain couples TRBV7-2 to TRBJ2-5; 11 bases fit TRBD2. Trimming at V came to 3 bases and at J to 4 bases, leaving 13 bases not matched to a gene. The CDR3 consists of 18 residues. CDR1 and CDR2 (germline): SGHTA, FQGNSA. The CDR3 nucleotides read TGTGCCAGCAGCTTGCCTAGCGGGGGGCCTCTTTCACGAGAGACCCAGTACTTC. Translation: CASSLPSGGPLSRETQYF.

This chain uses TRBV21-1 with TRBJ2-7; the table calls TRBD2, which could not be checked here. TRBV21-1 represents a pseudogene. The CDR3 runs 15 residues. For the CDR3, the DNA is TGTGCCAGCAGTCCCGGGTCGGGTGCTTCCTACGAGCAGTACTTC. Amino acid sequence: CASSPGSGASYEQYF.

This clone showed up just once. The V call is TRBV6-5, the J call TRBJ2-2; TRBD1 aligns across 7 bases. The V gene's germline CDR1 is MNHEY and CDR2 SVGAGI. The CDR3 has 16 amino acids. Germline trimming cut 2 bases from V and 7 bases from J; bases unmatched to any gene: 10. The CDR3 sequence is CASSYQGGSSVGELFF. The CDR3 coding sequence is TGTGCCAGCAGTTACCAAGGGGGCAGTAGTGTCGGGGAGCTGTTTTTT.

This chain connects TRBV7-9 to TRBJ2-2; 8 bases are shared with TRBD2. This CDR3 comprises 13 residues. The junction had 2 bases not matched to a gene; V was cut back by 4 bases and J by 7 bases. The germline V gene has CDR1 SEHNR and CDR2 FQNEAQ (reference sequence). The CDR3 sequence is CASSSGTSGELFF. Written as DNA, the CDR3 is TGTGCCAGCAGCTCCGGGACTAGCGGGGAGCTGTTTTTT.

The CDR3 nucleotides are TGTGCCAGCAGCATACTGACAGGGGGGGGGAACACTGAAGCTTTCTTT. Translating gives CASSILTGGGNTEAFF. The chain joins TRBV7-2 to TRBJ1-1; 9 nucleotides line up with TRBD1. Germline V gene data show CDR1 as SGHTA and CDR2 as FQGNSA. Trimming at V came to 5 bases and at J to 1 base, leaving 8 bases not matched to a gene. This CDR3 is built from 16 residues.

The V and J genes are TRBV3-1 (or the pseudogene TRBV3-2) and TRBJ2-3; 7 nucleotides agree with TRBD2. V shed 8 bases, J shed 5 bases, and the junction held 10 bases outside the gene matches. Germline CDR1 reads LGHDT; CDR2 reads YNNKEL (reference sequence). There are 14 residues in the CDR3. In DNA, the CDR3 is TGTGCCAGCGGCTTGGGGCGGGAGAGAGATACGCAGTATTTT. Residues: CASGLGRERDTQYF.

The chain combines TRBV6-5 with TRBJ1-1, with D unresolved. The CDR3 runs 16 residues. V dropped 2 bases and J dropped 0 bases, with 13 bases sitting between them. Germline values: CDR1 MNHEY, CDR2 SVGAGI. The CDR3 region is CASSYRRGRLNTEAFF. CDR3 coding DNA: TGTGCCAGCAGTTACCGACGGGGAAGGTTGAACACTGAAGCTTTCTTT.

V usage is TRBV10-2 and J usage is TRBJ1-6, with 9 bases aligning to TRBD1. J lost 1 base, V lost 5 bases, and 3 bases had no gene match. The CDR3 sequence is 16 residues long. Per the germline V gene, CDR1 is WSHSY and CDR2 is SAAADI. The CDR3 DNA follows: TGCGCCAGCAGTTTTGGACAGGGGTCCTATAATTCACCCCTCCACTTT. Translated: CASSFGQGSYNSPLHF.

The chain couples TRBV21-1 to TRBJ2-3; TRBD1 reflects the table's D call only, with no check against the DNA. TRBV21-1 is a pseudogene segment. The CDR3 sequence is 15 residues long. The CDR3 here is CASSRGQGGTDTQYF. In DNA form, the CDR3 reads TGTGCCAGCAGCAGAGGTCAGGGGGGCACAGATACGCAGTATTTT.

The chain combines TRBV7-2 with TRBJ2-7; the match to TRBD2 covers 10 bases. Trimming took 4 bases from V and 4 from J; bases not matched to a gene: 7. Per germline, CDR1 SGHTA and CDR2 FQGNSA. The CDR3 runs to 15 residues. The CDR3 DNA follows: TGTGCCAGCAGCTCTTCTAGCGGGAGTCGGTACGAGCAGTACTTC. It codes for CASSSSSGSRYEQYF.

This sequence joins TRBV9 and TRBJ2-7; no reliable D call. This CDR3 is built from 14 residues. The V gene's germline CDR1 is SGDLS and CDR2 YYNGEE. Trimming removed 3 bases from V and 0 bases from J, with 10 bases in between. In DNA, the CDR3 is TGTGCCAGCAGCGCGCAGGTCAACTCCTACGAGCAGTACTTC. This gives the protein CASSAQVNSYEQYF.

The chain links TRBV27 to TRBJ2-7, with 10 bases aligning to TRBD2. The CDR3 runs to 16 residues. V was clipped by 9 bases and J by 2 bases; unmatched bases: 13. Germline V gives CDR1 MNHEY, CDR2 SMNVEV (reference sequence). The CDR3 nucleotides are TGTGCCAGTGCCGGGACTAGCGAAACCCTTGCCTACGAGCAGTACTTC. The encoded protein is CASAGTSETLAYEQYF.

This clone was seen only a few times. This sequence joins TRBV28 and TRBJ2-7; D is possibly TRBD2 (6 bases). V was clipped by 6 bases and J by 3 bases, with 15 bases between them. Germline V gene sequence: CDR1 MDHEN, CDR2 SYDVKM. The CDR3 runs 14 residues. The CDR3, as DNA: TGTGCCAGCAGGGGGCGGGGACGCAGCTACGAGCAGTACTTC. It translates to CASRGRGRSYEQYF.